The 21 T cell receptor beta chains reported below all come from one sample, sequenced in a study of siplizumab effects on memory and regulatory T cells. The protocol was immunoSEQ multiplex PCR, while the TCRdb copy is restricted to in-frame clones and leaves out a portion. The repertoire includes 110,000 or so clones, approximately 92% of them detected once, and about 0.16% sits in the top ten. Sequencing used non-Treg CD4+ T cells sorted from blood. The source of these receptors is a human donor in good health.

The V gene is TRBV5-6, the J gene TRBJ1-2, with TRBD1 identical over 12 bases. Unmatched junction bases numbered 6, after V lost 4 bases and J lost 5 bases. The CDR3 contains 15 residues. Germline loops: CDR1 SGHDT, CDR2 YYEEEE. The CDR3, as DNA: TGTGCCAGCAGCGGGGGACAGGGGGCTATTTATGGCTACACCTTC. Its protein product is CASSGGQGAIYGYTF. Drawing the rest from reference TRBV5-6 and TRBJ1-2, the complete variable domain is DAGVTQSPTHLIKTRGQQVTLRCSPKSGHDTVSWYQQALGQGPQFIFQYYEEEERQRGNFPDRFSGHQFPNYSSELNVNALLLGDSALYLCASSGGQGAIYGYTFGSGTRLTVV.

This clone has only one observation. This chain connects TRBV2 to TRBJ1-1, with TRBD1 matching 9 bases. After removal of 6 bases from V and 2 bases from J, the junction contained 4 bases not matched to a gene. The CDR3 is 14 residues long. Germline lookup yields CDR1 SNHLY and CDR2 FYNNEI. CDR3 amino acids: CASSVGQGNTEAFF. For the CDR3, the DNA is TGTGCCAGCAGCGTGGGACAGGGCAACACTGAAGCTTTCTTT.

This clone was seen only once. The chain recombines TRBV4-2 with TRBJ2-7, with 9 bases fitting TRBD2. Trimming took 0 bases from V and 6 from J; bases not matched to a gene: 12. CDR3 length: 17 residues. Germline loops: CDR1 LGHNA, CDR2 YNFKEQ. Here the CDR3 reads CASSQDTRGGVSFEQYF. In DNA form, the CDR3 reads TGTGCCAGCAGCCAAGATACTCGCGGGGGGGTATCTTTCGAGCAGTACTTC.

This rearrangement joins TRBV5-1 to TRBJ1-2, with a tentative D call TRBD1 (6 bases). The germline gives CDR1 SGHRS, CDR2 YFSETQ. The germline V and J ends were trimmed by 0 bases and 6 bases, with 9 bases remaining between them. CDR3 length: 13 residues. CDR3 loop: CASSLAGVDGYTF. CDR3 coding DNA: TGCGCCAGCAGCTTGGCAGGGGTTGATGGCTACACCTTC.

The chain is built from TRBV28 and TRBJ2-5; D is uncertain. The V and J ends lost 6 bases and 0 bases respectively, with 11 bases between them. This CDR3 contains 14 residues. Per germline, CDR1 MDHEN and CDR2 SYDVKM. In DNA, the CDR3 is TGTGCCAGCAGCATACCGACGTACCAAGAGACCCAGTACTTC. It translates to CASSIPTYQETQYF.

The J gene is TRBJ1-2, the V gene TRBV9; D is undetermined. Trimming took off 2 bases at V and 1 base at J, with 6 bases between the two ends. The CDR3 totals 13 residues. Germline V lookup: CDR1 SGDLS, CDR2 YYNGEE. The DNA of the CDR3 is TGTGCCAGCAGCGTTCGGGGTAACTATGGCTACACCTTC. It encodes CASSVRGNYGYTF. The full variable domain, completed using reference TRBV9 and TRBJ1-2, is DSGVTQTPKHLITATGQRVTLRCSPRSGDLSVYWYQQSLDQGLQFLIQYYNGEERAKGNILERFSAQQFPDLHSELNLSSLELGDSALYFCASSVRGNYGYTFGSGTRLTVV.

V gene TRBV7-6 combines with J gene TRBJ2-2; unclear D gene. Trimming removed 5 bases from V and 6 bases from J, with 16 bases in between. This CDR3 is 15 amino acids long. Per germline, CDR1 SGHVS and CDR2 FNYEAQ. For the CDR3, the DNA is TGTGCCAGCAGCAATGCTCGAAGTTTGGCCGGGGAGCTGTTTTTT. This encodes CASSNARSLAGELFF.

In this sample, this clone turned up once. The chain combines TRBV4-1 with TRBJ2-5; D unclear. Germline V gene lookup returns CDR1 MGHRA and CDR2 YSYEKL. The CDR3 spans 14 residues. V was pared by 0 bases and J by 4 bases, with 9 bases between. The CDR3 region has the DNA TGCGCCAGCAGCCAAGATCGGATTGGAGAGACCCAGTACTTC. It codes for CASSQDRIGETQYF.

The CDR3 bases are TGTGCCAGCAGCTCCAGTTTAAGGGAATCACATGGCTACACCTTC. This codes for CASSSSLRESHGYTF. The chain couples TRBV7-9 to TRBJ1-2; D not resolved. V shed 4 bases and J shed 6 bases, with 18 bases lying between them. The germline CDR1 and CDR2 sequences are SEHNR and FQNEAQ (reference sequence). This CDR3 has 15 residues.

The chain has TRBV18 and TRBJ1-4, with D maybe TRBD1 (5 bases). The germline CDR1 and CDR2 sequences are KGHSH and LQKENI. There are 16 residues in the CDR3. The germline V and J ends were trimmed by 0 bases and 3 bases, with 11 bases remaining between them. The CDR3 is CASSPPNRDPNEKLFF. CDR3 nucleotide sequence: TGTGCCAGCTCACCACCGAATAGGGACCCTAATGAAAAACTGTTTTTT.

The CDR3 reads CASFNQFLSILGTNEKLFF. CDR3 nucleotides: TGTGCCAGTTTTAACCAATTTCTGAGCATATTGGGAACTAATGAAAAACTGTTTTTT. The rearrangement uses TRBV30 and TRBJ1-4; D remains ambiguous. Germline values: CDR1 GTSNPN, CDR2 SVGIG (reference sequence). The CDR3 is 19 amino acids. V was shortened by 8 bases and J by 1 base, with 29 bases between the two germline ends.

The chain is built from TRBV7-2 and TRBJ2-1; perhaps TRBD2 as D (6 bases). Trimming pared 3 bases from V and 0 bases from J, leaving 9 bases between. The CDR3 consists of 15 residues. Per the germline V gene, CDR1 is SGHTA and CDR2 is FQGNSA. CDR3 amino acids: CASSLTSNSYNEQFF. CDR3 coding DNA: TGTGCCAGCAGCTTGACTAGTAACTCCTACAATGAGCAGTTCTTC.

DNA of the CDR3: TGTGCCAGCCGTGGGGGACAGGGAGGGGAAAAACTGTTTTTT. It yields the protein CASRGGQGGEKLFF. This chain uses TRBV7-9 with TRBJ1-4; 9 nucleotides agree with TRBD1. CDR1 and CDR2 (germline): SEHNR, FQNEAQ (reference sequence). There are 14 residues in the CDR3. V shed 8 bases, J shed 8 bases, and the junction held 9 bases outside the gene matches.

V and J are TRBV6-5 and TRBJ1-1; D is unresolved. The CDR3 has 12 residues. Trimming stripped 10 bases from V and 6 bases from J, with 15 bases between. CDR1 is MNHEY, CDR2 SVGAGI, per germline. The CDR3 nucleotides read TGTGCCACCGTGTCTGCCCTGGCTGAAGCTTTCTTT. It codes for CATVSALAEAFF.

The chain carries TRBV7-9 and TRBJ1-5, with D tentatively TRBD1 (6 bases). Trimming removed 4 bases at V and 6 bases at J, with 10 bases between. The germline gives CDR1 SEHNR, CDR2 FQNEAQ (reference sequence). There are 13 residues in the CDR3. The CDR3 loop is CASSSQGGQPQHF. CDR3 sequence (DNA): TGTGCCAGCAGCTCACAGGGAGGTCAGCCCCAGCATTTT.

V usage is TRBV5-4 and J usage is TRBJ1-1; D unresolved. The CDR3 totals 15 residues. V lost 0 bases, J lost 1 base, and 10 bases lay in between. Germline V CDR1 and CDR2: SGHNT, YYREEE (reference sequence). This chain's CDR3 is CASSLAHVQNTEAFF. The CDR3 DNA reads TGTGCCAGCAGCTTGGCACATGTACAGAACACTGAAGCTTTCTTT.

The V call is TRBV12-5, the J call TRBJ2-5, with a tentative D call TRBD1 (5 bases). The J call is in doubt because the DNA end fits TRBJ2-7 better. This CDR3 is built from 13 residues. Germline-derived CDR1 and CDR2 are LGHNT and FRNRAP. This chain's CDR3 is CASMTAPPYEQYF. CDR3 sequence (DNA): TGTGCTAGTATGACAGCTCCCCCCTACGAGCAGTACTTC.

CDR3 residues: CASSSILDKRRYEQYF. In DNA form, the CDR3 reads TGCGCCAGCAGCTCAATATTGGACAAGCGCCGATACGAGCAGTACTTC. V and J are TRBV4-1 and TRBJ2-7, with a weak D call TRBD1 (5 bases). V lost 5 bases, J lost 4 bases, and 21 bases lay in between. The germline V gene has CDR1 MGHRA and CDR2 YSYEKL. The CDR3 length is 16 residues.

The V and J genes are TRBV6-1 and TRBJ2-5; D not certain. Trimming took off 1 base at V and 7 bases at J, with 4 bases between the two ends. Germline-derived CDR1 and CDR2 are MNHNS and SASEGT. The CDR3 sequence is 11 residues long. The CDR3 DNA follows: TGTGCCAGCAGTGAAGATGTGACCCAGTACTTC. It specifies CASSEDVTQYF.

CDR3 bases: TGCAGCGTTGAACTGGTTCCAGGGGCCAACGTCCTGACTTTC. Protein sequence: CSVELVPGANVLTF. This sequence joins TRBV29-1 and TRBJ2-6, with no clear D. Germline CDR1 reads SQVTM; CDR2 reads ANQGSEA. The CDR3 extends over 14 amino acids. V lost 2 bases and J 4 bases, leaving 9 bases between the germline ends.

The CDR3 sequence: CASSFGRGYGYTF. Here the CDR3 DNA reads TGTGCCAGCAGCTTTGGCAGGGGCTATGGCTACACCTTC. This chain connects TRBV13 to TRBJ1-2, with D tentatively TRBD1 (6 bases). Germline V gene lookup returns CDR1 PRHDT and CDR2 FYEKMQ (reference sequence). V was trimmed by 3 bases and J by 4 bases, leaving 9 bases between them. CDR3 size: 13 residues.